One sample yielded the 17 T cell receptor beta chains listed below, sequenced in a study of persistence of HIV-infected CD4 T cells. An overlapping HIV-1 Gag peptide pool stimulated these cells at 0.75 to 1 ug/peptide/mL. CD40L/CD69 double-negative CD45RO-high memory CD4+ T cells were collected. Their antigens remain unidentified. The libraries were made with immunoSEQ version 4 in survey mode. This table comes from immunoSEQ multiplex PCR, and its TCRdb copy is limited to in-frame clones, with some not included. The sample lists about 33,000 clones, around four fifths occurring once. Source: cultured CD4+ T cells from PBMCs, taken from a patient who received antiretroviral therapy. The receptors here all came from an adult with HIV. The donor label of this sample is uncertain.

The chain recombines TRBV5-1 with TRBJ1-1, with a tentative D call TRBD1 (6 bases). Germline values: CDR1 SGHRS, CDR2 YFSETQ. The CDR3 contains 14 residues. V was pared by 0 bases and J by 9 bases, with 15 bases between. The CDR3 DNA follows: TGCGCCAGCAGCTTGGATCGGGGGGCCGGGAAAGCTTTCTTT. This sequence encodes CASSLDRGAGKAFF.

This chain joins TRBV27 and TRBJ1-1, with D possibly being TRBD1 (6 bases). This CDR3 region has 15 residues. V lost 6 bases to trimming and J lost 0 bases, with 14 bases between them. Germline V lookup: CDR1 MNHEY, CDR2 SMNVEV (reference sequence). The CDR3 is CASSRTAPMNTEAFF. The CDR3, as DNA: TGTGCCAGCAGCCGGACAGCCCCTATGAACACTGAAGCTTTCTTT.

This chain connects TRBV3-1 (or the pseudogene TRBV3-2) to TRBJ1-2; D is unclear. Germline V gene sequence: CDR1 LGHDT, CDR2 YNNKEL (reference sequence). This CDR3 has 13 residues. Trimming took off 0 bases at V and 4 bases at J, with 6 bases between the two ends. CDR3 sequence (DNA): TGTGCCAGCAGCCAAGACAGCTCCTATGGCTACACCTTC. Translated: CASSQDSSYGYTF.

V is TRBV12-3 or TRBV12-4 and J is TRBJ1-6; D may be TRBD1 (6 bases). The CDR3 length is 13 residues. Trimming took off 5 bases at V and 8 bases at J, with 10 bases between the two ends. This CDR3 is CASSLRQDSPLHF. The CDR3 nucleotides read TGTGCCAGCAGTCTACGACAGGATTCACCCCTCCACTTT.

CDR3 residues: CASSNAGANVLTF. CDR3 coding DNA: TGTGCCAGCAGTAACGCTGGGGCCAACGTCCTGACTTTC. J is TRBJ2-6 and V is TRBV7-3, with no clear D. Germline V lookup: CDR1 SGHTA, CDR2 FQGTGA. Trimming removed 6 bases at V and 2 bases at J, with 5 bases between. The CDR3 loop spans 13 amino acids. The full variable domain, with the rest looked up from reference TRBV7-3 and TRBJ2-6, is GAGVSQTPSNKVTEKGKYVELRCDPISGHTALYWYRQSLGQGPEFLIYFQGTGAADDSGLPNDRFFAVRPEGSVSTLKIQRTERGDSAVYLCASSNAGANVLTFGAGSRLTVL.

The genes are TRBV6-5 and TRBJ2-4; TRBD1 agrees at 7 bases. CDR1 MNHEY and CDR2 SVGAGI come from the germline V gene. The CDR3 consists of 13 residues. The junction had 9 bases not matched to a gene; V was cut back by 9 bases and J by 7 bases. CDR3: CASTTGTANIQYF. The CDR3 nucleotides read TGTGCCAGTACCACCGGGACAGCGAACATTCAGTACTTC.

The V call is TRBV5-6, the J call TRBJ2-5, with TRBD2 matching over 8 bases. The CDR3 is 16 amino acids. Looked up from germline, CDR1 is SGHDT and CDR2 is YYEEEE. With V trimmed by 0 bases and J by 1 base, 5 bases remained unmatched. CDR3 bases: TGTGCCAGCAGCTTGGTCGCGGGGGGTTCCCAAGAGACCCAGTACTTC. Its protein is CASSLVAGGSQETQYF. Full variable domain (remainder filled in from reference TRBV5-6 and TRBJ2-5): DAGVTQSPTHLIKTRGQQVTLRCSPKSGHDTVSWYQQALGQGPQFIFQYYEEEERQRGNFPDRFSGHQFPNYSSELNVNALLLGDSALYLCASSLVAGGSQETQYFGPGTRLLVL.

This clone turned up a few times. The CDR3 region is CASSGGSTNEKLFF. CDR3 DNA: TGTGCCAGCAGTGGAGGGAGTACTAATGAAAAACTGTTTTTT. The chain employs TRBV2 and TRBJ1-4; D is uncertain. This CDR3 region has 14 residues. V lost 4 bases, J lost 2 bases, and 8 bases lay in between. Germline CDR1 is SNHLY and CDR2 is FYNNEI.

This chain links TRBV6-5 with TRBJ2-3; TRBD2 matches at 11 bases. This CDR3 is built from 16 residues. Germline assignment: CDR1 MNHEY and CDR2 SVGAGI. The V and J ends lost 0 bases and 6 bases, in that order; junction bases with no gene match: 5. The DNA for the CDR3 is TGTGCCAGCAGTTACTCCACTAGCGGGGGAGGTGATACGCAGTATTTT. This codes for CASSYSTSGGGDTQYF.

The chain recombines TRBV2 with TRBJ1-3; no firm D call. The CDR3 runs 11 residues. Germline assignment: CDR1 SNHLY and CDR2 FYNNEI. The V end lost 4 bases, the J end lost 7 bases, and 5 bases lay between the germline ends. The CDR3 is CASSVMNTIYF. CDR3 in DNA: TGTGCCAGCAGTGTGATGAACACCATATATTTT.

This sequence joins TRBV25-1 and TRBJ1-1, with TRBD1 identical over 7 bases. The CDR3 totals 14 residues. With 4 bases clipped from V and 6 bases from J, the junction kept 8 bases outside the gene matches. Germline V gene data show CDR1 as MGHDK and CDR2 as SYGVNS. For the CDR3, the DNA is TGTGCCAGCAGTGCTGTAGCAGGGGGGTCTGAAGCTTTCTTT. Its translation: CASSAVAGGSEAFF.

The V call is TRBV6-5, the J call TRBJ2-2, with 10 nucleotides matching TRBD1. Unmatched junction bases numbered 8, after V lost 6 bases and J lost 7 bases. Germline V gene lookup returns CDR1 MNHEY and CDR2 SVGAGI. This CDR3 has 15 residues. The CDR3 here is CASRRQGANIGELFF. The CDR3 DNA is TGTGCCAGCAGACGACAGGGGGCTAATATCGGGGAGCTGTTTTTT.

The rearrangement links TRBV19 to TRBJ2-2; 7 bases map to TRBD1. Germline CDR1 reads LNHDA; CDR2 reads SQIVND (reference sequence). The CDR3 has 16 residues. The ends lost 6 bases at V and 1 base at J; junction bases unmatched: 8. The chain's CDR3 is CASRKGAGLNTGELFF. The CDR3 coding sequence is TGTGCCAGTAGGAAGGGGGCCGGACTGAACACCGGGGAGCTGTTTTTT.

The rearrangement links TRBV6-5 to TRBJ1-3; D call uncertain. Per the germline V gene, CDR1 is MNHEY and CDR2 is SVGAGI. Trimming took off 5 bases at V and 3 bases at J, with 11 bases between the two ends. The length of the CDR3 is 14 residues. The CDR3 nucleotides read TGTGCCAGCAGTAATGGGGATCGTGGAAACACCATATATTTT. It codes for CASSNGDRGNTIYF.

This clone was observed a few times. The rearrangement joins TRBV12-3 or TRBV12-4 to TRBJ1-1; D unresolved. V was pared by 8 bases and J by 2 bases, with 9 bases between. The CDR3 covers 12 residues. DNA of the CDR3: TGTGCCAGCCAACGGGCTAACACTGAAGCTTTCTTT. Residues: CASQRANTEAFF.

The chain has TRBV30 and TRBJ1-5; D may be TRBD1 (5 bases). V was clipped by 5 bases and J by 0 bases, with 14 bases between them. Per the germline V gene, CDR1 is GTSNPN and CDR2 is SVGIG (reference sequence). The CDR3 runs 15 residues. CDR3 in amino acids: CAWGKRQISNQPQHF. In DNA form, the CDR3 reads TGTGCCTGGGGGAAAAGACAGATTAGCAATCAGCCCCAGCATTTT.

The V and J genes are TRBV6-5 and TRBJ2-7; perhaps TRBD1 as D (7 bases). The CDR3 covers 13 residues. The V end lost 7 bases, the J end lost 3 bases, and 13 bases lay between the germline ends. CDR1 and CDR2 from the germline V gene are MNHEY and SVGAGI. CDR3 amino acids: CASMGRGDYEQYF. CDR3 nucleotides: TGTGCCAGCATGGGCAGGGGGGACTACGAGCAGTACTTC.